These T cell receptor beta chains were read from a single sample in a study of cytomegalovirus exposure and HLA in healthy donors. Profiled with immunoSEQ multiplex PCR; TCRdb holds only in-frame clones, not every one. The profile shows over 150,000 clones, around 76% of them singletons. Sequenced: PBMCs. These receptors all come from a man aged 55 to 70 in good health and CMV-seronegative. CDR3s include the opening cysteine and the closing phenylalanine or tryptophan. The D gene is left open where the match is weak. Not all rows give a size; the values are once, few, many and, for expanded clones, a class.

D gene	clone size	J gene	V gene	CDR3 DNA	CDR3 protein
TRBD2	.	TRBJ2-2	TRBV10-3	TGTGCCATCAGGACTAGCGGGGGGGACGGGGAGCTGTTTTTT	CAIRTSGGDGELFF
TRBD1	.	TRBJ2-3	TRBV4-2	TGTGCCAGCAGCCAAGCCACCGGGACAGGGAGCACAGATACGCAGTATTTT	CASSQATGTGSTDTQYF
TRBD2	.	TRBJ2-7	TRBV10-3	TGTGCCATCAGTGGGGGACTAGCGGGAGGAACCTACGAGCAGTACTTC	CAISGGLAGGTYEQYF
TRBD1	.	TRBJ2-7	TRBV5-1	TGCGCCAGCAGCTCTTTTACAGGGGGCGTGGAGCAGTACTTC	CASSSFTGGVEQYF
.	.	TRBJ2-6	TRBV27	TGTGCCAGCATCTCCCCCGGTTCCTCTGGGGCCAACGTCCTGACTTTC	CASISPGSSGANVLTF
.	.	TRBJ1-5	TRBV19	TGTGCCAGTAGTTTTCAAGGGTCGGGGAATCAGCCCCAGCATTTT	CASSFQGSGNQPQHF
TRBD1	.	TRBJ1-6	TRBV19	TGTGCCAGTAGTATCCGACAGGGGGACTATAATTCACCCCTCCACTTT	CASSIRQGDYNSPLHF
TRBD1	.	TRBJ2-3	TRBV18	TGTGCCAGCTCAGCTCAGGGGGCGGATACGCAGTATTTT	CASSAQGADTQYF
TRBD1	.	TRBJ2-3	TRBV5-1	TGCGCCAGCAGTAGGACCGGGACAGGGCTGACAGATACGCAGTATTTT	CASSRTGTGLTDTQYF
.	once	TRBJ1-2	TRBV28	TGTGCCAGCAGTCCGGCGGACAGAAACTATGGCTACACCTTC	CASSPADRNYGYTF
TRBD1	few	TRBJ1-1	TRBV5-6	TGTGCCAGCAGCCTTCGGGACAGGAACACTGAAGCTTTCTTT	CASSLRDRNTEAFF
TRBD1	.	TRBJ2-7	TRBV11-2	TGTGCCAGCAGCCTACCTCAGGGGGCACGGTACGAGCAGTACTTC	CASSLPQGARYEQYF
.	few	TRBJ2-2	TRBV7-8	TGTGCCAGCAGCTTACGGAACACCGGGGAGCTGTTTTTT	CASSLRNTGELFF
.	.	TRBJ1-2	TRBV29-1	TGCAGCGTTGATATATCGGGTATTGATGGCTACACCTTC	CSVDISGIDGYTF
.	once	TRBJ1-1	TRBV7-9	TGTGCCAGCAGCTTACCAGGGCACACTGAAGCTTTCTTT	CASSLPGHTEAFF
.	.	TRBJ1-3	TRBV7-2	TGTGCCAGCAGCCCAACATCTTCCGGAAACACCATATATTTT	CASSPTSSGNTIYF
.	.	TRBJ1-1	TRBV7-8	TGTGCCAGCAGCCTACAGGCGATGAACACTGAAGCTTTCTTT	CASSLQAMNTEAFF
.	few	TRBJ1-6	TRBV6-5	TGTGCCAGCAGCCCCCGGGGGTCCGATTCACCCCTCCACTTT	CASSPRGSDSPLHF
.	once	TRBJ1-3	TRBV11-2	TGTGCCAGCAGCTTAGACTCAGGGGTCGGAAACACCATATATTTT	CASSLDSGVGNTIYF
TRBD1	few	TRBJ2-7	TRBV28	TGTGCCAGCAGTTTAAGGGTTTTTGGGACAGCATCTCCCCACTTC	CASSLRVFGTASPHF
.	.	TRBJ2-7	TRBV4-1	TGCGCCAGCAGCCAGATGTCCGGGCAGTACTTC	CASSQMSGQYF
.	.	TRBJ1-2	TRBV27	TGTGCCAGCAGACTACAGGCGAACTATGGCTACACCTTC	CASRLQANYGYTF
.	few	TRBJ1-2	TRBV29-1	TGCAGCGTTGAAACCGGTATCTATGGCTACACCTTC	CSVETGIYGYTF
.	once	TRBJ2-5	TRBV7-9	TGTGCCAGCAGCTTTTGGGGGAGGAGCGAGACCCAGTACTTC	CASSFWGRSETQYF
TRBD1	.	TRBJ1-2	TRBV6-5	TGTGCCAGCAGTTACTCGACACAGGGGGGCTATGGCTACACCTTC	CASSYSTQGGYGYTF
TRBD1	.	TRBJ2-7	TRBV7-2	TGTGCCAGCAGCTTCACGACAGGGATCTCCTACGAGCAGTACTTC	CASSFTTGISYEQYF
TRBD2	.	TRBJ2-4	TRBV4-2	TGTGCCAGCAGCCCTTCTACAAGCGGGGGGGCTGAAAACATTCAGTACTTC	CASSPSTSGGAENIQYF
.	.	TRBJ1-5	TRBV28	TGTGCCAGCAGTCGACAGAGCAATCAGCCCCAGCATTTT	CASSRQSNQPQHF
.	.	TRBJ2-2	TRBV13	TGTGCCACTGGGGGGACCGGGGAGCTGTTTTTT	CATGGTGELFF
.	.	TRBJ2-5	TRBV11-2	TGTGCCAGCAGCCAACAGGCATTCCAGTACTTC	CASSQQAFQYF
.	.	TRBJ2-2	TRBV28	TGTGCCAGCAGCCACAGGACAGGGAGGGACACCGGGGAGCTGTTTTTT	CASSHRTGRDTGELFF
.	.	TRBJ1-4	TRBV10-3	TGTGCCATCAGTGAGTCGGGGCAAAGGAATGAAAAACTGTTTTTT	CAISESGQRNEKLFF
.	.	TRBJ1-1	TRBV10-3	TGTGCCATCAACAAACAGGGCATGAACACTGAAGCTTTCTTT	CAINKQGMNTEAFF
.	.	TRBJ1-2	TRBV9	TGTGCCAGCAGCCCCGAATCAGGGGAATACGTCAATGGCTACACCTTC	CASSPESGEYVNGYTF
.	few	TRBJ1-2	TRBV2	TGTGCCAGCCTCCCAGGGCAGGCCCTCTATGGCTACACCTTC	CASLPGQALYGYTF
.	.	TRBJ2-3	TRBV7-9	TGTGCCAGCAGCACCCCTAGCTCCCTCAACACAGATACGCAGTATTTT	CASSTPSSLNTDTQYF
TRBD1	once	TRBJ1-3	TRBV28	TGTGCCAGCAGTCTATGGACAGGGGATGGAGGAAACACCATATATTTT	CASSLWTGDGGNTIYF
.	.	TRBJ2-7	TRBV10-3	TGTGCCATCAGGGATACAGGGATCCGCGAGCAGTACTTC	CAIRDTGIREQYF
.	.	TRBJ2-3	TRBV10-3	TGTGCCACTAAGGAGGATACGCAGTATTTT	CATKEDTQYF
.	.	TRBJ2-2	TRBV27	TGTGCCAGCAGTTCCGAACTCAGAACAGACGGGGAGCTGTTTTTT	CASSSELRTDGELFF
.	.	TRBJ2-7	TRBV7-3	TGTGCCAGCAGCCCCGGGGGAGCCGAGCAGTACTTC	CASSPGGAEQYF